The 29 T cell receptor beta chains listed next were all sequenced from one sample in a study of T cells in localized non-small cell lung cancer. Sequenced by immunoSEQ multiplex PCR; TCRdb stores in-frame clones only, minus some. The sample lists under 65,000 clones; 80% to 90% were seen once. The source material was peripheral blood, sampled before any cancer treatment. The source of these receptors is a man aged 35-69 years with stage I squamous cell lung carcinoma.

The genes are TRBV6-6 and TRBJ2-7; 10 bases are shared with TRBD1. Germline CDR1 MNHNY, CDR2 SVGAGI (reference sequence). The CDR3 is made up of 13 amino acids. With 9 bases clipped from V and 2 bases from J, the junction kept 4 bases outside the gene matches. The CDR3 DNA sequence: TGTGCCAGTGGACAGGGGGGACCCTACGAGCAGTACTTC. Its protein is CASGQGGPYEQYF.

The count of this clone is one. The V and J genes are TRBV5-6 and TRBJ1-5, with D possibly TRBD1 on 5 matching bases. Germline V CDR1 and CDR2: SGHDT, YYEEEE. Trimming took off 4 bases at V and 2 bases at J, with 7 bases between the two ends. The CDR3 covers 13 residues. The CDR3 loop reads CASSRDGNQPQHF. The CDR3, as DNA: TGTGCCAGCAGCCGGGACGGCAATCAGCCCCAGCATTTT.

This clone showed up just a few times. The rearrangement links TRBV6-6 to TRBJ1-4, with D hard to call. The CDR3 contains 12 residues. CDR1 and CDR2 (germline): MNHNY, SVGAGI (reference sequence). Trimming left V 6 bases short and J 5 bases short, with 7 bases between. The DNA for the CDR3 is TGTGCCAGCAGCCGACCCAATGAAAAACTGTTTTTT. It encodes CASSRPNEKLFF.

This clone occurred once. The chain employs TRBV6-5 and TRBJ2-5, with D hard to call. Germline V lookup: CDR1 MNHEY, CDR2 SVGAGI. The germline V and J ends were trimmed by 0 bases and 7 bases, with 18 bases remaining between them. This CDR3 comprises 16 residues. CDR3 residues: CASSYSTSDVYGTQYF. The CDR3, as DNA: TGTGCCAGCAGTTACTCCACCTCCGACGTGTACGGGACCCAGTACTTC.

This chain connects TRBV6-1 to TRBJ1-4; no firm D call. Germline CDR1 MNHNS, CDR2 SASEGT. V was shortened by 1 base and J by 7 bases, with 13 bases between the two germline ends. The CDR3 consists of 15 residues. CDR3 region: CASSEGRSYLEKLFF. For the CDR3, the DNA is TGTGCCAGCAGTGAAGGGCGCAGTTATCTTGAAAAACTGTTTTTT.

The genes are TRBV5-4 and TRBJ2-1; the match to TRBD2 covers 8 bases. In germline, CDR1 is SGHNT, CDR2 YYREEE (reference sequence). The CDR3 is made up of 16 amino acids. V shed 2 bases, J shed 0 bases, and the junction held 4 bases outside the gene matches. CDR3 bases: TGTGCCAGCAGCTTAGCGGGAGCGAGCTCCTACAATGAGCAGTTCTTC. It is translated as CASSLAGASSYNEQFF.

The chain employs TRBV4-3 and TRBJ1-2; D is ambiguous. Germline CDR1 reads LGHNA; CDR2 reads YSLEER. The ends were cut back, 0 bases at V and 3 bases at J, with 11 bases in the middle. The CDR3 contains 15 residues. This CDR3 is CASSQETGFDYGYTF. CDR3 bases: TGCGCCAGCAGCCAAGAGACGGGTTTTGACTATGGCTACACCTTC.

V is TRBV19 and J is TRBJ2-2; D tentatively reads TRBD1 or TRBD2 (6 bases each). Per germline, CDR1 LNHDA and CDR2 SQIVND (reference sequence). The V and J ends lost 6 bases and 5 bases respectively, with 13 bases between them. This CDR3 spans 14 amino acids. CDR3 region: CASREGVGTGELFF. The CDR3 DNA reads TGTGCCAGTAGGGAGGGGGTCGGGACCGGGGAGCTGTTTTTT. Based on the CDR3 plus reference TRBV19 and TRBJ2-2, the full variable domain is DGGITQSPKYLFRKEGQNVTLSCEQNLNHDAMYWYRQDPGQGLRLIYYSQIVNDFQKGDIAEGYSVSREKKESFPLTVTSAQKNPTAFYLCASREGVGTGELFFGEGSRLTVL.

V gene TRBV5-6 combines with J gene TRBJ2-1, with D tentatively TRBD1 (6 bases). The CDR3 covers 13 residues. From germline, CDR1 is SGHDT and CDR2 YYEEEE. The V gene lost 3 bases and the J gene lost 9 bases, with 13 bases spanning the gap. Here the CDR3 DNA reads TGTGCCAGCAGCTCAGGGGATCTTGCTGAGCAGTTCTTC. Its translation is CASSSGDLAEQFF. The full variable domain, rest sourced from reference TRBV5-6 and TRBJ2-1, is DAGVTQSPTHLIKTRGQQVTLRCSPKSGHDTVSWYQQALGQGPQFIFQYYEEEERQRGNFPDRFSGHQFPNYSSELNVNALLLGDSALYLCASSSGDLAEQFFGPGTRLTVL.

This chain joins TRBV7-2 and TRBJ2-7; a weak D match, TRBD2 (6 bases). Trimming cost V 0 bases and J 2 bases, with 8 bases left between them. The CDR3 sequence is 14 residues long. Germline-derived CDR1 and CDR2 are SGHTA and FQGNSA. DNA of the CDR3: TGTGCCAGCAGCTTAGCGACGGGAGCCTACGAGCAGTACTTC. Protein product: CASSLATGAYEQYF.

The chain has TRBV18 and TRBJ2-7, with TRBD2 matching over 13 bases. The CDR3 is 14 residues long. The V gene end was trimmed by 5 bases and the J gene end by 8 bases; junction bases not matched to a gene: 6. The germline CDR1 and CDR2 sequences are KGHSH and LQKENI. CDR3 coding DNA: TGTGCCAGCTCATCTGGACTAGCGGGGGACAAGCAGTACTTC. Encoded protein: CASSSGLAGDKQYF.

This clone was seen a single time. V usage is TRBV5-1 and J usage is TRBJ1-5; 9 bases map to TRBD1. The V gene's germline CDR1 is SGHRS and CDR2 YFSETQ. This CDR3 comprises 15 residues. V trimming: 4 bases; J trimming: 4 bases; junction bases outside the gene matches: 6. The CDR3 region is CASSRSGTGNQPQHF. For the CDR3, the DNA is TGCGCCAGCAGCCGGTCCGGGACAGGGAATCAGCCCCAGCATTTT. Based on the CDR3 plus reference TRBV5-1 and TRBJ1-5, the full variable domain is KAGVTQTPRYLIKTRGQQVTLSCSPISGHRSVSWYQQTPGQGLQFLFEYFSETQRNKGNFPGRFSGRQFSNSRSEMNVSTLELGDSALYLCASSRSGTGNQPQHFGDGTRLSIL.

The chain's CDR3 is CATSREGAGANVLTF. The CDR3 bases are TGTGCCACCAGCAGAGAGGGTGCTGGGGCCAACGTCCTGACTTTC. The chain carries TRBV15 and TRBJ2-6, with unresolved D. The germline V and J ends were trimmed by 0 bases and 2 bases, with 5 bases remaining between them. The CDR3 is made up of 15 amino acids. The germline gives CDR1 LNHNV, CDR2 YYDKDF (reference sequence).

The CDR3 DNA sequence: TGTGCCAGCAGCTTAGCTCAGGTAACAGAGCAGTACTTC. Residues: CASSLAQVTEQYF. The rearrangement links TRBV11-3 to TRBJ2-7, with D hard to call. This CDR3 has 13 residues. The V and J ends lost 1 base and 7 bases respectively, with 11 bases between them. Germline assignment: CDR1 SGHNT and CDR2 YENEEA.

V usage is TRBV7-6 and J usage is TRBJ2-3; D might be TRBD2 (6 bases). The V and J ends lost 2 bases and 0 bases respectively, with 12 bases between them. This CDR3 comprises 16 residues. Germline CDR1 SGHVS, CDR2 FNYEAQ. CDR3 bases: TGTGCCAGCAGCTTAACGGGGCGGGGAAGCACAGATACGCAGTATTTT. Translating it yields CASSLTGRGSTDTQYF.

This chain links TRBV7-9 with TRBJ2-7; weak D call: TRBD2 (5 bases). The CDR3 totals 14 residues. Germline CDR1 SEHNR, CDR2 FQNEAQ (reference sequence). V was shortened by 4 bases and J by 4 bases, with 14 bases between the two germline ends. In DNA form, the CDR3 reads TGTGCCAGCAGCTCGACGATCCGGGAATACGAGCAGTACTTC. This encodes CASSSTIREYEQYF. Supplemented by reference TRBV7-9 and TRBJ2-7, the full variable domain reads DTGVSQNPRHKITKRGQNVTFRCDPISEHNRLYWYRQTLGQGPEFLTYFQNEAQLEKSRLLSDRFSAERPKGSFSTLEIQRTEQGDSAMYLCASSSTIREYEQYFGPGTRLTVT.

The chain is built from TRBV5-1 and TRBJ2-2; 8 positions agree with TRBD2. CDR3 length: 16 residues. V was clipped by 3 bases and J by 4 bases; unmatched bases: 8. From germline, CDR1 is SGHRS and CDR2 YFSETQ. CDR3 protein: CASSSNPAGATGELFF. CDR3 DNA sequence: TGCGCCAGCAGCTCCAACCCAGCGGGAGCCACCGGGGAGCTGTTTTTT.

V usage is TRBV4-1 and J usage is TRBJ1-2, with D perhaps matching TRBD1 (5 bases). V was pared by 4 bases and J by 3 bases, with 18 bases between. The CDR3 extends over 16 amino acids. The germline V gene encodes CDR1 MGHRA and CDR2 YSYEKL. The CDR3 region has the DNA TGCGCCAGCAGCCTCGGGACGCGGGGCAGCTACTATGGCTACACCTTC. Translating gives CASSLGTRGSYYGYTF.

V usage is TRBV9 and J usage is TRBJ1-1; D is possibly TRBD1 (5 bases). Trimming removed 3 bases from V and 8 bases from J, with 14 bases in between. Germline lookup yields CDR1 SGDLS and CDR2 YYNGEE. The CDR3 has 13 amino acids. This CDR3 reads CASSARTGTEAFF. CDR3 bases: TGTGCCAGCAGCGCTCGCACCGGGACCGAAGCTTTCTTT. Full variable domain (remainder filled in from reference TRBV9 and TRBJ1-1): DSGVTQTPKHLITATGQRVTLRCSPRSGDLSVYWYQQSLDQGLQFLIQYYNGEERAKGNILERFSAQQFPDLHSELNLSSLELGDSALYFCASSARTGTEAFFGQGTRLTVV.

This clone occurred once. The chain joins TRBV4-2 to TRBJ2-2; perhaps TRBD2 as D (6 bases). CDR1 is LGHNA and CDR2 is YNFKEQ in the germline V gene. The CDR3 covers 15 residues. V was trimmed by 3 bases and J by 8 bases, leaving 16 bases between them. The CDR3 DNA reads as TGTGCCAGCAGCCATCGACTAGACTCTACAGGGGAGCTGTTTTTT. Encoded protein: CASSHRLDSTGELFF.

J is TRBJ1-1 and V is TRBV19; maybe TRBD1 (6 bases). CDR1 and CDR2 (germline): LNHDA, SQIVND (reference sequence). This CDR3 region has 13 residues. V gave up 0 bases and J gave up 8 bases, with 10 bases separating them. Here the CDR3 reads CASSIDKGTEAFF. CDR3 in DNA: TGTGCCAGTAGTATAGATAAGGGGACAGAAGCTTTCTTT.

CDR3 nucleotides: TGTGCCAGCAGTGACCTGGGGGTAGTCTACAATGAGCAGTTCTTC. It codes for CASSDLGVVYNEQFF. The chain employs TRBV2 and TRBJ2-1; D assignment may be TRBD1 or TRBD2 (5 bases each). Deletions cut 3 bases from V and 3 bases from J, with 12 bases between. Germline CDR1 and CDR2: SNHLY and FYNNEI. This CDR3 spans 15 amino acids.

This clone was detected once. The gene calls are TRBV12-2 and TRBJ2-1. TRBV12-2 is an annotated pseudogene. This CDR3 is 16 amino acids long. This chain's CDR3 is CASRAEGPLSYNEQFF. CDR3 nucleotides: TGTGCAAGTCGAGCTGAGGGACCCCTATCCTACAATGAGCAGTTCTTC.

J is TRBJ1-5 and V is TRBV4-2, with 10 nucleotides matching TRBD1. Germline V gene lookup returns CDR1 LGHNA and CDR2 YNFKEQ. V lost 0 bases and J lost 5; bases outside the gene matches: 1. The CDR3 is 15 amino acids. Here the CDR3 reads CASSQEGQGDQPQHF. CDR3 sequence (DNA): TGTGCCAGCAGCCAAGAAGGACAGGGGGATCAGCCCCAGCATTTT.

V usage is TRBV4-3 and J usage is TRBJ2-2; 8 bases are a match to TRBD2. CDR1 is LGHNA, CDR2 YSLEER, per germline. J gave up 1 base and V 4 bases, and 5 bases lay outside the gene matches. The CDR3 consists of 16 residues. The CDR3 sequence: CASSRGTRGNTGELFF. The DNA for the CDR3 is TGCGCCAGCAGCCGCGGGACTAGGGGGAACACCGGGGAGCTGTTTTTT.

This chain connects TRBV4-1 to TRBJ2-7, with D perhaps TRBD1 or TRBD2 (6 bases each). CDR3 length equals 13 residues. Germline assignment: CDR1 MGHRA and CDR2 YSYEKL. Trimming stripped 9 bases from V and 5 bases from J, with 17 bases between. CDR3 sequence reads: CASGGLLGHEQYF. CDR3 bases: TGCGCCAGTGGGGGGCTTCTAGGCCACGAGCAGTACTTC.

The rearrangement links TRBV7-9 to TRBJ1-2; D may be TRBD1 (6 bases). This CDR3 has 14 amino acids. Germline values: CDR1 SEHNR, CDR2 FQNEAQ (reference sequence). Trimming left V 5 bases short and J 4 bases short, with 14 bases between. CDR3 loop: CASSPTGLLYGYTF. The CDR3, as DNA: TGTGCCAGCAGCCCTACAGGGCTCCTCTATGGCTACACCTTC.

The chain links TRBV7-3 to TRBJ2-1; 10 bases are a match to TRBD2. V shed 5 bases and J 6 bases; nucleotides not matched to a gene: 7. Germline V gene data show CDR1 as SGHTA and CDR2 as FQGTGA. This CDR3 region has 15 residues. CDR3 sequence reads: CASSPLAGIFNEQFF. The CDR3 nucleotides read TGTGCCAGCAGCCCACTAGCGGGAATCTTCAATGAGCAGTTCTTC.

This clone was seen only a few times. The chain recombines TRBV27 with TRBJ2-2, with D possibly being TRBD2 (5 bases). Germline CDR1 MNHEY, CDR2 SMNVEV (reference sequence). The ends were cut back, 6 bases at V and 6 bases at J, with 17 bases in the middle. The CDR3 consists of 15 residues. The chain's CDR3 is CASRASGNSAGELFF. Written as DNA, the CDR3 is TGTGCCAGCAGGGCCTCGGGAAATAGCGCCGGGGAGCTGTTTTTT.